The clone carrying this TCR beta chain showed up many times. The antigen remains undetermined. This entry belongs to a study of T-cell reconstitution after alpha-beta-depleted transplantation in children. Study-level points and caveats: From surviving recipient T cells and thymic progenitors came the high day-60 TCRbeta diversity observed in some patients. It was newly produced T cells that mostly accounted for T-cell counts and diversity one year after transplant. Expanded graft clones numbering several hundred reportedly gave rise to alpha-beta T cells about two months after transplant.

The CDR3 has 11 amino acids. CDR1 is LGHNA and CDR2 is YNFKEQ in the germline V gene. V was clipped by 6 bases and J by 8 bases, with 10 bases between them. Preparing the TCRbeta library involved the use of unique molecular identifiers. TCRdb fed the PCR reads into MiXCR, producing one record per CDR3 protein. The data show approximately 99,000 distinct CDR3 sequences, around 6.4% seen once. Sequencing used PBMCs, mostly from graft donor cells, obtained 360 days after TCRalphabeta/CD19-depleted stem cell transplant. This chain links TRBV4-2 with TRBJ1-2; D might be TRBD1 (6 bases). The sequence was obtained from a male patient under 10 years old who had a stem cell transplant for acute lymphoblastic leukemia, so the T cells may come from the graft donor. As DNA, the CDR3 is TGTGCCAGCAGACAGGGTTACGGCTACACCTTC. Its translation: CASRQGYGYTF.